This T cell receptor (beta chain) was recovered during a study of CD8+CD57+ T cells in acquired aplastic anemia. As concerns this clonotype: The CDR3 carries no conserved terminal phenylalanine or tryptophan, so it likely arises from a read error. It is unclear where the CDR3 begins or ends on the DNA, so no DNA is shown, and the CDR3 is as TCRdb lists it.

Per germline, CDR1 LNHDA and CDR2 SQIVND (reference sequence). Including both end residues, the CDR3 is 12 amino acids long. TCR beta VDJ and CDR3 profiling used genomic DNA as template. MiXCR, run by TCRdb on the reads, gives a single entry per CDR3 protein. The repertoire has around 200,000 distinct CDR3 sequences, roughly 50% of them found once; the top ten carry 15% to 20%. In patients chosen for sequencing, flow cytometry had shown CD8+CD57+ cell expansion. Diagnosis of severe acquired aplastic anemia applied to all patients. V is TRBV19 and J is TRBJ1-1. The receptor's source is a human donor with aplastic anemia. Source material: sorted CD4+, CD8+, or CD8+CD57+ T cells (not recorded which) from PBMCs. The CDR3 protein is CASSREGGTAFL.